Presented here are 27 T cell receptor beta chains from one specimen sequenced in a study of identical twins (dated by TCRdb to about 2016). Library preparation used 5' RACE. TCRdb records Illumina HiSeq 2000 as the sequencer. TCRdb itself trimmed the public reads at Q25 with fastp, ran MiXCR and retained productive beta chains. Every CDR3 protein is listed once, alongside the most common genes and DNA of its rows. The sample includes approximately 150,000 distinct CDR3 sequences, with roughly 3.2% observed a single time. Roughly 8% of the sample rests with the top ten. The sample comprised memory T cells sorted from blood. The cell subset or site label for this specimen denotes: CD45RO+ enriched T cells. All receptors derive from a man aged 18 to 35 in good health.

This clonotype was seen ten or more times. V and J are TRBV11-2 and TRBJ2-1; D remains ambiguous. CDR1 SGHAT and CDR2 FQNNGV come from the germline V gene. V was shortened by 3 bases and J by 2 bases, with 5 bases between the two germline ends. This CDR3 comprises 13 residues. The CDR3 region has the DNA TGTGCCAGCAGCTTGACTCCCTACAATGAGCAGTTCTTC. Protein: CASSLTPYNEQFF.

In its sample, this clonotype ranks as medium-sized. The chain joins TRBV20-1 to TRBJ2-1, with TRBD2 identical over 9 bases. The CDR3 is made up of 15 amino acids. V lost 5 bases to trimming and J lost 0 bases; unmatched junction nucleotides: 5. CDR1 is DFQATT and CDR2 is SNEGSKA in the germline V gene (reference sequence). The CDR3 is CSAHGLASSYNEQFF. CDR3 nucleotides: TGCAGTGCTCATGGACTAGCGAGCTCCTACAATGAGCAGTTCTTC.

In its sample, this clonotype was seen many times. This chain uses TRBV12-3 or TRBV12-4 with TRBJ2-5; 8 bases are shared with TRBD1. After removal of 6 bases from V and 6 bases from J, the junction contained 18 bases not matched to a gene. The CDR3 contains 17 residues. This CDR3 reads CASRQGVWGRGLKTQYF. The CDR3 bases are TGTGCCAGCAGGCAGGGGGTTTGGGGCAGGGGGCTCAAGACCCAGTACTTC.

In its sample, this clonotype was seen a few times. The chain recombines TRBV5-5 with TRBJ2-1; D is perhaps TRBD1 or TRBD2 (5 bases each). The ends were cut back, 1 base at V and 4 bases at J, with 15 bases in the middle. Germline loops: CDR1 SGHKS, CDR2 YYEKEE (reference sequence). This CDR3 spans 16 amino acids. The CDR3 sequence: CASSLSPGPSYNEQFF. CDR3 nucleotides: TGTGCCAGCAGCTTGTCCCCGGGACCGAGTTACAATGAGCAGTTCTTC.

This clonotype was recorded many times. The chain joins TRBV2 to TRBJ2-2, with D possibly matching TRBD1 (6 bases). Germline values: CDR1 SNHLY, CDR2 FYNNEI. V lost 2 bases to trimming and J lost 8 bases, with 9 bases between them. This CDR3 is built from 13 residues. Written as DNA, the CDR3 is TGTGCCAGCAGTGAACCACAGGGAGGGGAGCTGTTTTTT. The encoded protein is CASSEPQGGELFF.

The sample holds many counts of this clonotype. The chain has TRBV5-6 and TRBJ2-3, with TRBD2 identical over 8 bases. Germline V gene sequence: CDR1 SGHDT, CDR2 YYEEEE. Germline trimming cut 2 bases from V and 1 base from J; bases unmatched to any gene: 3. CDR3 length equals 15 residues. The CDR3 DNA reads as TGTGCCAGCAGCTTTAGCGGGGCCCGCACAGATACGCAGTATTTT. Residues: CASSFSGARTDTQYF.

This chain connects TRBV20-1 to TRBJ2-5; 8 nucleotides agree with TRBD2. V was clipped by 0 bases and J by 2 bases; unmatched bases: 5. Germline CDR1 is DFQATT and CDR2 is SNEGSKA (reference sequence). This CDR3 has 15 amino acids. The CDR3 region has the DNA TGCAGTGCTAGAGACCCAGCGGGGGTTCAAGAGACCCAGTACTTC. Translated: CSARDPAGVQETQYF.

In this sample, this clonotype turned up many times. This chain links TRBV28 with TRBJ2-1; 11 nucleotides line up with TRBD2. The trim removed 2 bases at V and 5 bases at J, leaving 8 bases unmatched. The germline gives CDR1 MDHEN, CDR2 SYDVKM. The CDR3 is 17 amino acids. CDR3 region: CASSLRTSGYRNNEQFF. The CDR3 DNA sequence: TGTGCCAGCAGTTTAAGGACTAGCGGGTATAGGAACAATGAGCAGTTCTTC.

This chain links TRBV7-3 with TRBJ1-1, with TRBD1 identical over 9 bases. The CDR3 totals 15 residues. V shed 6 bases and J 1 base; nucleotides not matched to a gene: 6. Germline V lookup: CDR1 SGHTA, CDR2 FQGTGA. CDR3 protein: CASRSRQGGNTEAFF. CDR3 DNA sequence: TGTGCCAGCAGGTCAAGACAGGGGGGGAACACTGAAGCTTTCTTT. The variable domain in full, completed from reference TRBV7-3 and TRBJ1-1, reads GAGVSQTPSNKVTEKGKYVELRCDPISGHTALYWYRQSLGQGPEFLIYFQGTGAADDSGLPNDRFFAVRPEGSVSTLKIQRTERGDSAVYLCASRSRQGGNTEAFFGQGTRLTVV.

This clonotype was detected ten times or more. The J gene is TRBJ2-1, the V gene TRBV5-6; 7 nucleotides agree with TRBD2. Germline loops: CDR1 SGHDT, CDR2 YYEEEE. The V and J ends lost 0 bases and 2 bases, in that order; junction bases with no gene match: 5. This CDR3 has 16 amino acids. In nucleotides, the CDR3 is TGTGCCAGCAGCTTGGTCGGGGGGAGGGCCTACAATGAGCAGTTCTTC. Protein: CASSLVGGRAYNEQFF. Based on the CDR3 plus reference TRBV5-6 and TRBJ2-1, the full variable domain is DAGVTQSPTHLIKTRGQQVTLRCSPKSGHDTVSWYQQALGQGPQFIFQYYEEEERQRGNFPDRFSGHQFPNYSSELNVNALLLGDSALYLCASSLVGGRAYNEQFFGPGTRLTVL.

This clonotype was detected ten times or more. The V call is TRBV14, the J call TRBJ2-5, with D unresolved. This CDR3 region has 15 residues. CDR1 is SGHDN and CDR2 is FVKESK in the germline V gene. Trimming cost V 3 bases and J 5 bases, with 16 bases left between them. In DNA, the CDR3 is TGTGCCAGCAGCCAGTACGGCGGAAATGTGGAGACCCAGTACTTC. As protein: CASSQYGGNVETQYF. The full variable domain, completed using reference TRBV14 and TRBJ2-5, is EAGVTQFPSHSVIEKGQTVTLRCDPISGHDNLYWYRRVMGKEIKFLLHFVKESKQDESGMPNNRFLAERTGGTYSTLKVQPAELEDSGVYFCASSQYGGNVETQYFGPGTRLLVL.

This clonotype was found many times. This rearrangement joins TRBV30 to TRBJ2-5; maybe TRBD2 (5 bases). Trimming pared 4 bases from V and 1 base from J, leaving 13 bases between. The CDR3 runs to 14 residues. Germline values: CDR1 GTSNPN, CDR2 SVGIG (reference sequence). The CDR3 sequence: CAWIYQGSQETQYF. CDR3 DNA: TGTGCCTGGATATACCAAGGGAGCCAAGAGACCCAGTACTTC.

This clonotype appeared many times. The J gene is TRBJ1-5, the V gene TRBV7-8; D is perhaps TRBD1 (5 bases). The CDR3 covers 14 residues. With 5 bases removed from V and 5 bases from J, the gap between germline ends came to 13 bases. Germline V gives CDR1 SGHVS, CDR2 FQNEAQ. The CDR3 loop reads CASSGDSGDQPQHF. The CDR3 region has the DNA TGTGCCAGCAGCGGGGACTCTGGCGATCAGCCCCAGCATTTT. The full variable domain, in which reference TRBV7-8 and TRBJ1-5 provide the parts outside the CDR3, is GAGVSQSPRYKVAKRGQDVALRCDPISGHVSLFWYQQALGQGPEFLTYFQNEAQLDKSGLPSDRFFAERPEGSVSTLKIQRTQQEDSAVYLCASSGDSGDQPQHFGDGTRLSIL.

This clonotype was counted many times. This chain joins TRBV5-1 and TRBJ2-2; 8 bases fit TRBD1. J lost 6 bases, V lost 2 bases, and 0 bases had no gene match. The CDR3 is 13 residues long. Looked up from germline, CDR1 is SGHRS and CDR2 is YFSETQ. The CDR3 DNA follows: TGCGCCAGCAGCTTACAGGGGGCCGGGGAGCTGTTTTTT. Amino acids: CASSLQGAGELFF.

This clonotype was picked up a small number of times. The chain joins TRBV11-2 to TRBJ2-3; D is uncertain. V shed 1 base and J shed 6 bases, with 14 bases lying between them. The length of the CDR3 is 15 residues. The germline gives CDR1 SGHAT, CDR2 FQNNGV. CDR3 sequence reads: CASSLGGNPGDTQYF. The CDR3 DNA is TGTGCCAGCAGCTTAGGGGGAAACCCCGGGGATACGCAGTATTTT. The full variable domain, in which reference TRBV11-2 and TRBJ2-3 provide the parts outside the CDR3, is EAGVAQSPRYKIIEKRQSVAFWCNPISGHATLYWYQQILGQGPKLLIQFQNNGVVDDSQLPKDRFSAERLKGVDSTLKIQPAKLEDSAVYLCASSLGGNPGDTQYFGPGTRLTVL.

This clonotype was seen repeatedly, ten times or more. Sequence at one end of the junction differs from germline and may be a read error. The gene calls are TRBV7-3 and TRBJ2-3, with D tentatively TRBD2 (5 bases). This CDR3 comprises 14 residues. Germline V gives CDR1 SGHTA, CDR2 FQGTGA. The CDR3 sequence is CASSSRSSIDTQYF. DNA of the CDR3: TGTGCCAGCAGCTCCAGATCTAGCATAGATACGCAGTATTTT.

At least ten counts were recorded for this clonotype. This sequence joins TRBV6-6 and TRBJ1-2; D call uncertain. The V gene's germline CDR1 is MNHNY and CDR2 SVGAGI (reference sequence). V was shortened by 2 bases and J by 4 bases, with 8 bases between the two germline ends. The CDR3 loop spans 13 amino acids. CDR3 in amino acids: CASSYHPSYGYTF. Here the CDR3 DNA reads TGTGCCAGCAGTTACCACCCCAGCTATGGCTACACCTTC.

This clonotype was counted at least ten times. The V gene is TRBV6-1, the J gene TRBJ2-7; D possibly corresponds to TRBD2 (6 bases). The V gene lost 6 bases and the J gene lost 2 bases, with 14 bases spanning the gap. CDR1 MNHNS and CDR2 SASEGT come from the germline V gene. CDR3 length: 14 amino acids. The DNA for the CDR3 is TGTGCCAGCAGCCAAACGGGACTCCCCTACGAGCAGTACGTC. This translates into CASSQTGLPYEQYV.

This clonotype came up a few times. The CDR3 region has the DNA TGTGCCAGCAGTGACGTTCCTTCTATGGGGGAGCTGTTTTTT. Amino acids: CASSDVPSMGELFF. The V call is TRBV6-4, the J call TRBJ2-2; no reliable D call. V was shortened by 2 bases and J by 8 bases, with 12 bases between the two germline ends. This CDR3 has 14 amino acids. Germline CDR1 MRHNA, CDR2 SNTAGT.

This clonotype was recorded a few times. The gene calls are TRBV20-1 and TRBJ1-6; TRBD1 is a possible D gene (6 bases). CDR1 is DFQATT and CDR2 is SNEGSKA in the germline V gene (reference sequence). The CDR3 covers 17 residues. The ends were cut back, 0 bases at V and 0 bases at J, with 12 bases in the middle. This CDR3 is CSARDRKDSSYNSPLHF. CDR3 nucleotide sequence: TGCAGTGCTAGAGATCGTAAGGACAGCTCCTATAATTCACCCCTCCACTTT.

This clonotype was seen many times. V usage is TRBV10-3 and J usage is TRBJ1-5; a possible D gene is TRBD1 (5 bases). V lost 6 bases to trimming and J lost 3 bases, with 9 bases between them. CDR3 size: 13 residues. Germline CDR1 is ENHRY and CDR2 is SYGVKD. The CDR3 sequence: CAISDSPNQPQHF. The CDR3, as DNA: TGTGCCATCAGCGACAGCCCCAATCAGCCCCAGCATTTT.

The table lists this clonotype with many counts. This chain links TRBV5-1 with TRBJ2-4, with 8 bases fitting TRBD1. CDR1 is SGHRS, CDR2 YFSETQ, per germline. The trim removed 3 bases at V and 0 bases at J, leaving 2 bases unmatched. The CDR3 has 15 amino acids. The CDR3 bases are TGCGCCAGCAGCTCCGGGACAGGAGCCAAAAACATTCAGTACTTC. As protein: CASSSGTGAKNIQYF.

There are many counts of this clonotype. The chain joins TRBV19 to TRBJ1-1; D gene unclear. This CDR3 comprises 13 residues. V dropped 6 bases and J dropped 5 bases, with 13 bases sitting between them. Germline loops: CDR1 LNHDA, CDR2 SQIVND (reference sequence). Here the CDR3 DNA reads TGTGCCAGTAGGATCAATAAGAAGACTGAAGCTTTCTTT. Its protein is CASRINKKTEAFF. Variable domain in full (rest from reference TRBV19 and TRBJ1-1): DGGITQSPKYLFRKEGQNVTLSCEQNLNHDAMYWYRQDPGQGLRLIYYSQIVNDFQKGDIAEGYSVSREKKESFPLTVTSAQKNPTAFYLCASRINKKTEAFFGQGTRLTVV.

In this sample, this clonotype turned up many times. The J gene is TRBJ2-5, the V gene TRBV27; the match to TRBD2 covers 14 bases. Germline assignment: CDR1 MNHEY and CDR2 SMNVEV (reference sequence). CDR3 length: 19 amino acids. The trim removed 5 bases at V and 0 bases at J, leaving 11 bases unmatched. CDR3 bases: TGTGCCAGCAGTCCCCGGACTAGCGGGAGGTTTAGGGACCAAGAGACCCAGTACTTC. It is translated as CASSPRTSGRFRDQETQYF.

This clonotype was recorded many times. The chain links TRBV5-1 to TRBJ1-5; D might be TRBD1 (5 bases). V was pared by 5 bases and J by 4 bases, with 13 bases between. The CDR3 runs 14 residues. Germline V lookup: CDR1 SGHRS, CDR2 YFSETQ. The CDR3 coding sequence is TGCGCCAGCAGTTCCGGGGACCAAAATCAGCCCCAGCATTTT. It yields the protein CASSSGDQNQPQHF. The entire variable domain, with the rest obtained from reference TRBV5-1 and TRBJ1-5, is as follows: KAGVTQTPRYLIKTRGQQVTLSCSPISGHRSVSWYQQTPGQGLQFLFEYFSETQRNKGNFPGRFSGRQFSNSRSEMNVSTLELGDSALYLCASSSGDQNQPQHFGDGTRLSIL.

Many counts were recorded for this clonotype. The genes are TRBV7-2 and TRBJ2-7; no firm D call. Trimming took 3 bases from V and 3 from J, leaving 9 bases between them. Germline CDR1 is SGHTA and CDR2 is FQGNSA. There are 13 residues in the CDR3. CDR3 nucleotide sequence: TGTGCCAGCAGCTTTAATCCGGGCTACGAGCAGTACTTC. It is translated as CASSFNPGYEQYF.

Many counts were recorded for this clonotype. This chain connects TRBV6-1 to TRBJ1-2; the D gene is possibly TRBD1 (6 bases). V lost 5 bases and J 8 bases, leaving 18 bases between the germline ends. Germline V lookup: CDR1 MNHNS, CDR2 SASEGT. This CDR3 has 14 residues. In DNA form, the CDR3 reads TGTGCCAGCAGTCCTGTAAGGGGGGGCGGCGGCTACACCTTC. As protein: CASSPVRGGGGYTF.